This T cell receptor beta chain was retrieved from a study of OX40 agonist ivuxolimab in advanced cancers. Germline CDR1 reads SQVTM; CDR2 reads ANQGSEA. The CDR3 spans 13 residues. V was cut by 7 bases and J by 5 bases, with 16 bases left in between. Repertoires were generated with immunoSEQ multiplex PCR, while TCRdb's copy carries only in-frame clones and drops some. The sample consists of 65,000 to 70,000 clones, roughly nine tenths of them appearing once. This TCR came from an adult with an advanced solid tumor such as melanoma, head and neck, liver or kidney cancer. The chain uses TRBV29-1 and TRBJ2-3, with D unclear. The source was CD4+ or CD8+ T cells sorted from blood, collected in a trial of the OX40 agonist ivuxolimab. CDR3 sequence (DNA): TGCAGCGCGAGTGGGATAAAGGGAGATACGCAGTATTTT. Its protein product is CSASGIKGDTQYF.